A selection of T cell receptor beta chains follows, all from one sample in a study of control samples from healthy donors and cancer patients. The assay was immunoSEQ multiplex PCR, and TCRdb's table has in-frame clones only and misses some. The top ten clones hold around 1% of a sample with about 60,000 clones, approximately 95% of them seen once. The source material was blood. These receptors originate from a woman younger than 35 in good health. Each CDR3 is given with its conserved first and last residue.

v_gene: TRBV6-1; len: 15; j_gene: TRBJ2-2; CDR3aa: CASSEPRDRGLELFF
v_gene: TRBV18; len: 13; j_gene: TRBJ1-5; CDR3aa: CASSRGANQPQHF
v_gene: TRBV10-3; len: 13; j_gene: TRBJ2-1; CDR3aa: CAISELGNNEQFF
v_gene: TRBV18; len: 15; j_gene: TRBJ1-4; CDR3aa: CASSPPGAKGEKLFF
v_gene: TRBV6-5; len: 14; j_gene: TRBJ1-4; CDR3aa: CASSPGAGLEKLFF
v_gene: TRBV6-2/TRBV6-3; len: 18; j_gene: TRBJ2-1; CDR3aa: CASSLSDRGGARFYEQFF
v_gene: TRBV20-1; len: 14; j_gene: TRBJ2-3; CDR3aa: CSASSRVGVDTQYF
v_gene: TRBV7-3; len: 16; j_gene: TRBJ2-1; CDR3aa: CASSLIPKTSGGAQFF
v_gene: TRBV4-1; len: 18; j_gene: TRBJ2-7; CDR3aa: CASSHASTSGGAVYEQYF
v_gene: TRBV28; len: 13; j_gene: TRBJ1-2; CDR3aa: CASSLPGNYGYTF
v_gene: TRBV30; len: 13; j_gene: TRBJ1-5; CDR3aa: CAWSRQYNQPQHF
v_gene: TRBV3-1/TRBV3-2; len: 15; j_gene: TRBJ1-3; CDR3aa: CASSPLSGSGNTIYF
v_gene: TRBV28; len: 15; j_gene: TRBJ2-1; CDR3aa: CASSLGQGFTNEQFF
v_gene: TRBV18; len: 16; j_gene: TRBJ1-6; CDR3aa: CASSPGGQRINSPLHF
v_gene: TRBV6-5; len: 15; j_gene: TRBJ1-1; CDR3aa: CASSLGQWMNTEAFF
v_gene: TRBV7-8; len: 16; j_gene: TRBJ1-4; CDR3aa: CASSLSPGQGSEKLFF
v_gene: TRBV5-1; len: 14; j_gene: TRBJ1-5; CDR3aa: CASSLDGLNQPQHF
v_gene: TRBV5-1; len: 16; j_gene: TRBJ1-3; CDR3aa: CASSLALRGSGNTIYF
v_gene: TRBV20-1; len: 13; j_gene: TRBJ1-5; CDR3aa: CSASLGRDQPQHF
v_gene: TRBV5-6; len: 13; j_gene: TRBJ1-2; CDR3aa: CASSLGSRGHYTF
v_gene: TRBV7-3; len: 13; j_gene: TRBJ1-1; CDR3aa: CASSSTVNTEAFF